These 18 T cell receptor beta chains share one sample of origin, sequenced in a study of T-cell reconstitution after alpha-beta-depleted transplantation in children. As it was prepared, the TCRbeta library received unique molecular identifiers. TCRdb re-derived calls from the PCR reads in MiXCR, one entry per CDR3 protein. The table includes hundreds of thousands of distinct CDR3 sequences, around 16% detected once. The material sequenced was PBMCs from the stem cell graft donor, taken from the stem cell graft. These receptors originate from a human donor who donated a stem cell graft to a child with acute lymphoblastic leukemia.

In regard to this clonotype: The DNA is left out, because the CDR3 cannot be placed on it with certainty; the CDR3 is given as TCRdb lists it. The chain carries TRBV9 and TRBJ2-7; whether TRBD2, the table's D call, matches the DNA was not checked. Termini included, the CDR3 measures 17 amino acids. CDR1 and CDR2 from the germline V gene are SGDLS and YYNGEE. The CDR3 spells CASSTSGSGRAFHEQYF.

The rearrangement uses TRBV7-9 and TRBJ2-7, with 8 bases lining up with TRBD1. In germline, CDR1 is SEHNR, CDR2 FQNEAQ (reference sequence). With V trimmed by 5 bases and J by 7 bases, 4 bases remained unmatched. CDR3 length: 12 residues. The CDR3 loop is CASSQRTGEQYF. CDR3 DNA sequence: TGTGCCAGCAGCCAAAGGACAGGGGAGCAGTACTTC.

This clonotype was seen only a few times. The chain recombines TRBV5-1 with TRBJ1-1; D gene ambiguous. Germline V gene sequence: CDR1 SGHRS, CDR2 YFSETQ. With 0 bases removed from V and 1 base from J, the gap between germline ends came to 10 bases. This CDR3 has 15 residues. The CDR3 is CASSLEPGSNTEAFF. In DNA, the CDR3 is TGCGCCAGCAGCTTGGAACCGGGGTCGAACACTGAAGCTTTCTTT.

This clonotype was counted only a few times. This rearrangement joins TRBV28 to TRBJ2-1; the match to TRBD1 covers 10 bases. V lost 6 bases, J lost 8 bases, and 7 bases stayed unmatched. CDR3 length: 14 amino acids. Looked up from germline, CDR1 is MDHEN and CDR2 is SYDVKM. The CDR3 spells CASRRDRGGYEQFF. Written as DNA, the CDR3 is TGTGCCAGCAGAAGGGACAGGGGAGGGTATGAGCAGTTCTTC.

This clonotype has just a few counts. The chain is built from TRBV6-1 and TRBJ1-1; possible D gene TRBD1, 5 bases. The CDR3 consists of 15 residues. CDR1 and CDR2 from the germline V gene are MNHNS and SASEGT. The V end lost 6 bases, the J end lost 2 bases, and 16 bases lay between the germline ends. The DNA for the CDR3 is TGTGCCAGCAGCAGAACGACAGCGGGTAACACTGAAGCTTTCTTT. Translating gives CASSRTTAGNTEAFF.

This clonotype came up a few times. The chain links TRBV5-1 to TRBJ2-7, with D perhaps TRBD1 or TRBD2 (5 bases each). CDR3 length: 13 residues. Germline CDR1 reads SGHRS; CDR2 reads YFSETQ. Trimming removed 5 bases at V and 2 bases at J, with 11 bases between. The CDR3: CASRTGATYEQYF. In nucleotides, the CDR3 is TGCGCCAGCAGGACCGGGGCTACCTACGAGCAGTACTTC.

This clonotype was seen only a few times. The chain has TRBV6-5 and TRBJ2-1; 8 nucleotides agree with TRBD2. The CDR3 totals 16 residues. Trimming took 5 bases from V and 5 from J; bases not matched to a gene: 11. CDR1 is MNHEY and CDR2 is SVGAGI in the germline V gene. CDR3: CASSTETSERHNEQFF. The CDR3 bases are TGTGCCAGCAGTACCGAGACTAGCGAAAGGCACAATGAGCAGTTCTTC.

This chain connects TRBV14 to TRBJ1-2; tentative D call: TRBD1 (6 bases). Looked up from germline, CDR1 is SGHDN and CDR2 is FVKESK. CDR3 length: 13 residues. Trimming cost V 4 bases and J 4 bases, with 10 bases left between them. The CDR3 spells CASSLRQAYGYTF. The CDR3 DNA reads TGTGCCAGCAGCCTGCGACAGGCCTATGGCTACACCTTC.

V is TRBV9 and J is TRBJ2-4, with unresolved D. With 3 bases removed from V and 5 bases from J, the gap between germline ends came to 6 bases. Germline-derived CDR1 and CDR2 are SGDLS and YYNGEE. CDR3 length: 12 residues. Written as DNA, the CDR3 is TGTGCCAGCAGCGCAGAACAAAACATTCAGTACTTC. Translation gives CASSAEQNIQYF. Full variable domain (rest looked up from reference TRBV9 and TRBJ2-4): DSGVTQTPKHLITATGQRVTLRCSPRSGDLSVYWYQQSLDQGLQFLIQYYNGEERAKGNILERFSAQQFPDLHSELNLSSLELGDSALYFCASSAEQNIQYFGAGTRLSVL.

The chain combines TRBV9 with TRBJ2-7, with 8 bases identical to TRBD2. The J segment lost 0 bases and the V segment lost 3 bases, leaving 11 bases of the junction unmatched. Germline V CDR1 and CDR2: SGDLS, YYNGEE. The CDR3 contains 17 residues. CDR3 in amino acids: CASSGPSLAGYSYEQYF. CDR3 sequence (DNA): TGTGCCAGCAGCGGCCCCTCCTTAGCGGGATACTCCTACGAGCAGTACTTC.

This clonotype was seen only a few times. The CDR3 loop is CASSLRTEASYNEQFF. The CDR3 DNA follows: TGCGCCAGCAGCCTCCGGACGGAGGCCTCCTACAATGAGCAGTTCTTC. This rearrangement joins TRBV5-1 to TRBJ2-1; perhaps TRBD2 as D (5 bases). Trimming took 4 bases from V and 0 from J, leaving 14 bases between them. This CDR3 comprises 16 residues. Germline CDR1 is SGHRS and CDR2 is YFSETQ.

Only a few counts were recorded for this clonotype. The chain joins TRBV29-1 to TRBJ2-1; TRBD2 matches 16 bases. CDR1 and CDR2 from the germline V gene are SQVTM and ANQGSEA. The V segment lost 4 bases and the J segment 1 base; nucleotides outside the gene matches: 10. The length of the CDR3 is 19 residues. The CDR3: CSVVGTGTSGRASYNEQFF. The CDR3 coding sequence is TGCAGCGTTGTGGGGACAGGGACTAGCGGGAGGGCGTCCTACAATGAGCAGTTCTTC.

This chain joins TRBV29-1 and TRBJ2-3; a weak D match, TRBD1 (5 bases). CDR3 length equals 16 residues. Trimming removed 2 bases from V and 4 bases from J, with 19 bases in between. The germline CDR1 and CDR2 sequences are SQVTM and ANQGSEA. In nucleotides, the CDR3 is TGCAGCGTTGAAAAGGAAGCAGGGCTTCGGCCAGATACGCAGTATTTT. Protein: CSVEKEAGLRPDTQYF.

This clonotype was observed a few times. The chain joins TRBV27 to TRBJ1-1; tentative D call: TRBD1 (5 bases). Germline values: CDR1 MNHEY, CDR2 SMNVEV (reference sequence). V was trimmed by 5 bases and J by 6 bases, leaving 16 bases between them. The CDR3 contains 14 residues. Here the CDR3 reads CASSQGPENAEAFF. CDR3 sequence (DNA): TGTGCCAGCAGTCAGGGCCCGGAGAATGCTGAAGCTTTCTTT.

The rearrangement uses TRBV5-1 and TRBJ2-7; D uncertain. The V gene lost 0 bases and the J gene lost 3 bases, with 7 bases spanning the gap. The CDR3 covers 13 residues. Germline CDR1 is SGHRS and CDR2 is YFSETQ. CDR3 loop: CASSLEAHYEQYF. DNA of the CDR3: TGCGCCAGCAGCTTGGAGGCACACTACGAGCAGTACTTC. The full variable domain, rest sourced from reference TRBV5-1 and TRBJ2-7, is KAGVTQTPRYLIKTRGQQVTLSCSPISGHRSVSWYQQTPGQGLQFLFEYFSETQRNKGNFPGRFSGRQFSNSRSEMNVSTLELGDSALYLCASSLEAHYEQYFGPGTRLTVT.

The chain uses TRBV5-1 and TRBJ1-1, with D possibly being TRBD1 (5 bases). Germline V lookup: CDR1 SGHRS, CDR2 YFSETQ. The CDR3 is 15 amino acids. The ends were cut back, 1 base at V and 3 bases at J, with 13 bases in the middle. The CDR3 is CASSLQPRADTEAFF. DNA for the CDR3: TGCGCCAGCAGCTTGCAGCCCAGGGCGGACACTGAAGCTTTCTTT.

The chain recombines TRBV7-8 with TRBJ2-2, with 12 bases fitting TRBD1. The CDR3 runs to 14 residues. Trimming removed 8 bases from V and 4 bases from J; junction bases left unmatched: 2. Germline V lookup: CDR1 SGHVS, CDR2 FQNEAQ. CDR3 in DNA: TGTGCCAGCGGGGACAGGGGGCGCACCGGGGAGCTGTTTTTT. Translated, it gives CASGDRGRTGELFF.

The CDR3 nucleotides are TGTGCCAGCAGTTTTAATGGACAGAGGGCTGAAAAACTGTTTTTT. Amino acid sequence: CASSFNGQRAEKLFF. J is TRBJ1-4 and V is TRBV12-3 or TRBV12-4, with a possible D match to TRBD1 (6 bases). This CDR3 region has 15 residues. V lost 3 bases and J lost 7, with 15 bases in between.